A selection of T cell receptor beta chains follows, all from one sample in a study of blood T cell repertoires in COVID-19. This table comes from immunoSEQ multiplex PCR, and its TCRdb copy is limited to in-frame clones, with some not included. The top ten hold approximately 9.9% of the sample, which has 150,000 to 200,000 clones, 86% seen once. Sequenced sample: peripheral blood. These receptors originate from an older woman with COVID-19, enrolled during active disease. CDR3s include the opening cysteine and the closing phenylalanine or tryptophan. The order of the fields is J gene, D gene, V gene, clone size, CDR3 DNA, CDR3 protein. The D gene is left open where the match is weak. Rows may omit the clone size; those that give it use once, few, many or a size class.

J: TRBJ1-2
D: NA
V: TRBV12-3/TRBV12-4
size: NA
DNA: TGTGCCAGCAGTTTATTTCTCACCCCCACAGGATTC
CDR3: CASSLFLTPTGF

J: TRBJ2-5
D: NA
V: TRBV6-2/TRBV6-3
size: NA
DNA: TGTGCCAGCAGTTACCCCGTGAGGAGGCCGGAGACCCAGTACTTC
CDR3: CASSYPVRRPETQYF

J: TRBJ1-2
D: TRBD1
V: TRBV19
size: NA
DNA: TGTGCCAGTTCTGACAGGGCAAACTATGGCTACACCTTC
CDR3: CASSDRANYGYTF

J: TRBJ2-7
D: NA
V: TRBV21-1
size: NA
DNA: TGTGCCAGCAGCAAAGTGAAGCGGGAGTACCGGGAGATGAGGGAGCAGTACTTC
CDR3: CASSKVKREYREMREQYF

J: TRBJ2-3
D: NA
V: TRBV11-2
size: once
DNA: TGTGCCAGCAGCACGGACTTAAACACAGATACGCAGTATTTT
CDR3: CASSTDLNTDTQYF

J: TRBJ2-5
D: TRBD2
V: TRBV2
size: NA
DNA: TGTGCCAGCAGACGGGAGGCTCAAGAGACCCAGTACTTC
CDR3: CASRREAQETQYF

J: TRBJ2-1
D: TRBD2
V: TRBV7-8
size: NA
DNA: TGTGCCAGCAGTCATCGGACTAGCGGAAACTACAATGAGCAGTTCTTC
CDR3: CASSHRTSGNYNEQFF

J: TRBJ2-1
D: TRBD2
V: TRBV30
size: NA
DNA: TGTGCCAGAAGGACTAGCGGGGGGACCTACAATGAGCAGTTCTTC
CDR3: CARRTSGGTYNEQFF

J: TRBJ1-5
D: NA
V: TRBV2
size: once
DNA: TGTGCCAGCAGTGAGTTACAGAGTTATCAGCCCCAGCATTTT
CDR3: CASSELQSYQPQHF

J: TRBJ2-7
D: TRBD1
V: TRBV6-4
size: NA
DNA: TGTGCCAGCAGTGAGTACGGGACAGGACTCTACGAGCAGTACTTC
CDR3: CASSEYGTGLYEQYF

J: TRBJ1-5
D: TRBD1
V: TRBV6-5
size: few
DNA: TGTGCCAGCAGCCGTTTGGGGACAGGGGATCAGCCCCAGCATTTT
CDR3: CASSRLGTGDQPQHF

J: TRBJ2-7
D: TRBD1
V: TRBV19
size: NA
DNA: TGTGCCAGTAGTTCACCGGGACAGGGGACTCCCGAGCAGTACTTC
CDR3: CASSSPGQGTPEQYF

J: TRBJ2-7
D: TRBD1
V: TRBV2
size: NA
DNA: TGTGCCAGCAGTGGAAGGACAGGGGATATCGAGCAGTACTTC
CDR3: CASSGRTGDIEQYF

J: TRBJ1-2
D: NA
V: TRBV27
size: few
DNA: TGTGCCAGCAGTTTCCAAGGGAGCCATAATGGCTACACCTTC
CDR3: CASSFQGSHNGYTF

J: TRBJ2-7
D: TRBD1
V: TRBV6-5
size: NA
DNA: TGTGCCAGCATAGGGGCAGGACAGGGATCCTACGAGCAGTACTTC
CDR3: CASIGAGQGSYEQYF

J: TRBJ1-5
D: TRBD1
V: TRBV6-5
size: NA
DNA: TGTGCCAGCAGTCTCTTGGACAGGTACAATCAGCCCCAGCATTTT
CDR3: CASSLLDRYNQPQHF

J: TRBJ1-6
D: NA
V: TRBV27
size: NA
DNA: TGTGCCAGCAGTCCCCGCGACGGGGGGAATTCACCCCTCCACTTT
CDR3: CASSPRDGGNSPLHF

J: TRBJ2-3
D: NA
V: TRBV29-1
size: NA
DNA: TGCAGCGTTGAAGGGGTGCGGGGCCCCACAGATACGCAGTATTTT
CDR3: CSVEGVRGPTDTQYF

J: TRBJ1-5
D: TRBD1
V: TRBV24-1
size: once
DNA: TGTGCCACCAGTGACATGACAGGGGGCGCCGGTCAGCCCCAGCATTTT
CDR3: CATSDMTGGAGQPQHF

J: TRBJ2-7
D: TRBD2
V: TRBV30
size: NA
DNA: TGTGCCTGGAGTGTAACCCCTCGCGGGAGGCATCCCTACGAGCAGTACTTC
CDR3: CAWSVTPRGRHPYEQYF

J: TRBJ1-6
D: NA
V: TRBV30
size: NA
DNA: TGTGCCTGGAGAGAGCGGGGCGCCTATAATTCACCCCTCCACTTT
CDR3: CAWRERGAYNSPLHF

J: TRBJ1-6
D: NA
V: TRBV19
size: NA
DNA: TGTGCCAGTAGTAGGCAGGGCTGGAATTCACCCCTCCACTTT
CDR3: CASSRQGWNSPLHF

J: TRBJ1-4
D: NA
V: TRBV29-1
size: NA
DNA: TGCAGCGGGGGACACCGTGAAAAACTGTTTTTT
CDR3: CSGGHREKLFF

J: TRBJ1-1
D: TRBD1
V: TRBV19
size: NA
DNA: TGTGCCAGTAGGCTTATCGACAGGGGCAACACTGAAGCTTTCTTT
CDR3: CASRLIDRGNTEAFF

J: TRBJ1-3
D: NA
V: TRBV4-3
size: NA
DNA: TGCGCCAGCAGCCAAGCGGGGGACTCCCGAAACACCATATATTTT
CDR3: CASSQAGDSRNTIYF

J: TRBJ1-6
D: TRBD1
V: TRBV28
size: NA
DNA: TGTGCCAGCAGTGTCCCGGGACAGGTCGGTAGTTCACCCCTCCACTTT
CDR3: CASSVPGQVGSSPLHF

J: TRBJ2-2
D: NA
V: TRBV29-1
size: NA
DNA: TGCAGCGTTGAGTTGCGGGAACCGAGGGGGGAGCTGTTTTTT
CDR3: CSVELREPRGELFF

J: TRBJ1-2
D: TRBD1
V: TRBV27
size: NA
DNA: TGTGCCAGCAGCAGAGGGGGCGAAAACTATGGCTACACCTTC
CDR3: CASSRGGENYGYTF

J: TRBJ1-5
D: NA
V: TRBV24-1
size: NA
DNA: TGTGCCACCAGTGATTCAAGCAGGCAGGGCTTACATCAGCCCCAGCATTTT
CDR3: CATSDSSRQGLHQPQHF

J: TRBJ1-3
D: NA
V: TRBV29-1
size: NA
DNA: TGCAGCGTAGGGGCCGTCTCTGGAAACACCATATATTTT
CDR3: CSVGAVSGNTIYF

J: TRBJ2-1
D: TRBD2
V: TRBV30
size: NA
DNA: TGTGCCTGGAGTCCGGGACTAGCGGGAGATGAGCAGTTCTTC
CDR3: CAWSPGLAGDEQFF

J: TRBJ2-2
D: TRBD1
V: TRBV4-2
size: NA
DNA: TGTGCCAGCAGCCAAGGGGACAGTCTTTCCGGGGAGCTGTTTTTT
CDR3: CASSQGDSLSGELFF

J: TRBJ2-1
D: TRBD1
V: TRBV10-3
size: few
DNA: TGTGCCATCAGTGGGTTGGGGACAGACAATGAGCAGTTCTTC
CDR3: CAISGLGTDNEQFF

J: TRBJ2-1
D: TRBD1
V: TRBV27
size: NA
DNA: TGTGCCAGCAGTCCGCCGGGACAGGGGGCGAACAATGAGCAGTTCTTC
CDR3: CASSPPGQGANNEQFF

J: TRBJ2-1
D: TRBD2
V: TRBV7-3
size: few
DNA: TGTGCCAGCAGCTTAATTGGCGGGAGGCCCTACAATGAGCAGTTCTTC
CDR3: CASSLIGGRPYNEQFF

J: TRBJ1-2
D: NA
V: TRBV30
size: once
DNA: TGTGCCTGGAGAGGGGGAAAGGGCTACACCTTC
CDR3: CAWRGGKGYTF

J: TRBJ1-2
D: NA
V: TRBV7-9
size: NA
DNA: TGTGCCAGCAGTTTGACTTCATATGACTCTAACTATGGCTACACCTTC
CDR3: CASSLTSYDSNYGYTF

J: TRBJ2-7
D: TRBD1
V: TRBV2
size: NA
DNA: TGTGCCAGCACCGCGACAGGGAGATACGAGCAGTACTTC
CDR3: CASTATGRYEQYF

J: TRBJ1-1
D: NA
V: TRBV18
size: NA
DNA: TGTGCCAGCTCACCAAGTACAGGGTGGTTCGCTGAAGCTTTCTTT
CDR3: CASSPSTGWFAEAFF

J: TRBJ2-7
D: NA
V: TRBV6-6
size: few
DNA: TGTGCCAGCAGTGCGGCCCGTGGCGGCGAGCAGTACTTC
CDR3: CASSAARGGEQYF